This TCR beta chain appears in the sequencing data of a study of T cell responses to AZD1222 COVID-19 vaccine. Measured with immunoSEQ multiplex PCR; TCRdb has only the in-frame clones, and not every one. The sample includes about 70,000 clones, roughly 88% of them seen just once. Study-wide results and limits: Receipt of two AZD1222 doses was followed by a rise in Spike-specific TCR breadth and depth. Sampling that yielded the repertoires occurred only after the peak T cell response. Researchers report vaccine-associated CD4 TCRs spanning spike, with dominance at 160-218 and 743-854.

Worth noting for this clone: Its antigen is unidentified.

Germline CDR1 MDHEN, CDR2 SYDVKM. This CDR3 region has 13 residues. V was clipped by 3 bases and J by 4 bases, with 9 bases between them. This clonotype was obtained from an adult in good health. The starting material was peripheral blood, obtained on day 0 of MenACWY control vaccination. The chain is built from TRBV28 and TRBJ2-5, with D tentatively TRBD1 (6 bases). The DNA for the CDR3 is TGTGCCAGCAGTTTCTCAGGGGCAGAGACCCAGTACTTC. Translating it yields CASSFSGAETQYF.